What follows are 9 T cell receptor beta chains derived from one specimen sequenced in a study of T cells in women clearing cervical HPV infection. Clones were read by immunoSEQ multiplex PCR, and TCRdb kept only the in-frame ones, dropping some. Recorded for this sample: 25,000 to 35,000 clones. What was sequenced was blood buffy coat. These receptors all come from a woman aged 18 to 75 with a cervical HPV16 infection that either progressed to CIN3+ or cleared (not recorded which).

With regard to this clone: Read sequence stops 3 residues before the CDR3 end, and the germline J gene provides the missing end. The chain uses TRBV12-3 or TRBV12-4 and TRBJ1-2; 7 positions agree with TRBD1. Germline trimming cut 7 bases from V and 2 bases from J; bases unmatched to any gene: 7. The CDR3 has 14 residues. The sequenced part of the CDR3 DNA is TGTGCCAGCATTTCCACAGGGGCAAACTATGGC. This translates into CASISTGANYG. The entire CDR3 sequence reads CASISTGANYGYTF.

As concerns this clone: With the read ending 3 residues before the CDR3 end, the germline J gene is used to fill in that end. The V call is TRBV12-3 or TRBV12-4, the J call TRBJ2-1, with TRBD1 identical over 10 bases. The CDR3 is made up of 17 amino acids. The V and J ends lost 6 bases and 6 bases, in that order; junction bases with no gene match: 14. The part of the CDR3 DNA that was read is TGTGCCAGCAGCTCCAACCCGGGACAGGGGATTCTCAATGAG. Its protein product is CASSSNPGQGILNE. The CDR3 as a whole reads CASSSNPGQGILNEQFF.

For this clone: The CDR3 end is not reached by the read, which stops 3 residues before it; the germline J gene fills it in. The V gene is TRBV5-1, the J gene TRBJ2-7; D is undetermined. The germline V gene has CDR1 SGHRS and CDR2 YFSETQ. This CDR3 has 11 amino acids. The ends were cut back, 5 bases at V and 4 bases at J, with 7 bases in the middle. The CDR3 is CASRSGYEQYF. The DNA read from the CDR3 is TGCGCCAGCAGGTCAGGATACGAG.

In the case of this clone: The missing CDR3 end, 3 residues past where the read stops, is filled in from the germline J gene. This chain joins TRBV7-9 and TRBJ2-5; the match to TRBD1 covers 7 bases. Germline V gene sequence: CDR1 SEHNR, CDR2 FQNEAQ (reference sequence). The V and J ends lost 6 bases and 4 bases, in that order; junction bases with no gene match: 5. This CDR3 contains 13 residues. This CDR3 reads CASRDRRRETQYF. The sequenced part of the CDR3 DNA is TGTGCCAGCAGGGACAGGCGAAGAGAGACC.

A note on this clone: Coverage ceases 3 residues before the CDR3 finishes, and the germline J gene fills in the end. V and J are TRBV2 and TRBJ1-1; 8 bases fit TRBD1. V shed 2 bases, J shed 7 bases, and the junction held 6 bases outside the gene matches. There are 14 residues in the CDR3. Germline V lookup: CDR1 SNHLY, CDR2 FYNNEI. The DNA read from the CDR3 is TGTGCCAGCAGTGAACAGGGACAGGCTAATGAA. Its protein product is CASSEQGQANE. The CDR3 as a whole reads CASSEQGQANEAFF.

As to this clone: Read coverage stops 3 residues before the CDR3 terminus; the germline J gene supplies the remainder. This chain connects TRBV20-1 to TRBJ2-7, with TRBD2 as a possible D gene (5 bases). CDR3 size: 14 residues. Germline CDR1 and CDR2: DFQATT and SNEGSKA (reference sequence). Trimming shortened V by 0 bases and J by 4 bases, and 13 bases separated the two germline ends. This CDR3 reads CSARDRAGIYEQYF. The DNA read from the CDR3 is TGCAGTGCTAGAGATAGGGCGGGTATATACGAG.

With regard to this clone: The sequenced fragment ends 3 residues before the CDR3 boundary, so the rest is inferred from the germline J gene. This rearrangement joins TRBV5-1 to TRBJ2-7, with D perhaps TRBD2 (6 bases). Germline V gene sequence: CDR1 SGHRS, CDR2 YFSETQ. Trimming cost V 5 bases and J 5 bases, with 11 bases left between them. The CDR3 sequence is 12 residues long. The CDR3 loop is CASRGDFNEQYF. CDR3 DNA (partial): TGCGCCAGCAGAGGGGACTTCAACGAG.

Remarks on this clone: The CDR3 end lies 3 residues beyond the end of the read and is filled in from the germline J gene. The chain employs TRBV7-9 and TRBJ2-7, with D possibly TRBD2 on 5 matching bases. The CDR3 extends over 13 amino acids. Trimming took off 5 bases at V and 0 bases at J, with 8 bases between the two ends. The germline CDR1 and CDR2 sequences are SEHNR and FQNEAQ (reference sequence). CDR3 region: CASSPGVSYEQYF. The covered CDR3 bases are TGTGCCAGCAGCCCCGGGGTCTCCTACGAG.

Worth noting for this clone: The read comes to an end 3 residues before the CDR3 does, leaving the germline J gene to fill in the end. The rearrangement links TRBV19 to TRBJ2-1, with 8 bases matching TRBD2. The germline CDR1 and CDR2 sequences are LNHDA and SQIVND (reference sequence). CDR3 length equals 16 residues. With V trimmed by 2 bases and J by 6 bases, 9 bases remained unmatched. This CDR3 is CASSIPGLGPLNEQFF. The sequenced CDR3 bases are TGTGCCAGTAGTATACCGGGACTAGGGCCCCTCAATGAG.